This T cell receptor beta chain derives from a study of blood T cell repertoires in COVID-19. About the study: The United States, Italy and Spain provided the acute and convalescent COVID-19 samples. Sources were T cells, B-cell-depleted T cells, or PBMCs; the material itself was cDNA or gDNA.

Authors' methods: Nucleated cell number was recorded as an estimate derived from reference gene primer amplification. Libraries were prepared by immunoSEQ multiplex PCR; TCRdb keeps only in-frame clonotypes and omits some of them. That table is the source of V, J and clone size, and D and trimming were worked out from the DNA. The top ten clones hold less than 8.5% of a sample with about 66,000 clones, approximately 80% of them seen once. Germline V gene data show CDR1 as SGHKS and CDR2 as YYEKEE (reference sequence). The V and J ends lost 4 bases and 0 bases respectively, with 14 bases between them. The CDR3 sequence is 16 residues long.

The receptor was isolated from a man aged 60 to 75 with acute or convalescent COVID-19. The chain links TRBV5-5 to TRBJ1-3; D call uncertain. Specimen: peripheral blood. In DNA form, the CDR3 reads TGTGCCAGCAGCGCTCGACTGATGAGCTCTGGAAACACCATATATTTT. It is translated as CASSARLMSSGNTIYF.